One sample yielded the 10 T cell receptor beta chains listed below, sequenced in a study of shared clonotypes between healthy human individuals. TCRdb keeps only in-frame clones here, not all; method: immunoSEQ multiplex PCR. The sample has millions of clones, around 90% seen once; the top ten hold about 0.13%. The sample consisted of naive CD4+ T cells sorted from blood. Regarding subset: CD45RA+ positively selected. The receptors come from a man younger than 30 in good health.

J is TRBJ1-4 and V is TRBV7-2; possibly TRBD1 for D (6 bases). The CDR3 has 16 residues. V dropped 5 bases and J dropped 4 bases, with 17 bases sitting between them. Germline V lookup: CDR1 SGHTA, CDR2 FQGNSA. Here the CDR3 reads CASSRGDKALNEKLFF. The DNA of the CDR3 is TGTGCCAGCAGCCGGGGGGACAAGGCGCTTAATGAAAAACTGTTTTTT.

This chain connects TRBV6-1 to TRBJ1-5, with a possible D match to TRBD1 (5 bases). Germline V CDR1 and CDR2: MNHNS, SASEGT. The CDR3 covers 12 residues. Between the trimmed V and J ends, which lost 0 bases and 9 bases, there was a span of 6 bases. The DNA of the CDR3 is TGTGCCAGCAGTGAAGCGAGGGGGCCCCAGCATTTT. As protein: CASSEARGPQHF.

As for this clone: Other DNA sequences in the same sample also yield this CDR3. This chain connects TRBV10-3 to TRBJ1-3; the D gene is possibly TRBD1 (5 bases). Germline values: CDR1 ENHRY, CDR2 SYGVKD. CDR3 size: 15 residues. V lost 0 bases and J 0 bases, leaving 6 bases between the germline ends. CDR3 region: CAISESGTSGNTIYF. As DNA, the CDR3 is TGTGCCATCAGTGAGTCCGGGACCTCTGGAAACACCATATATTTT.

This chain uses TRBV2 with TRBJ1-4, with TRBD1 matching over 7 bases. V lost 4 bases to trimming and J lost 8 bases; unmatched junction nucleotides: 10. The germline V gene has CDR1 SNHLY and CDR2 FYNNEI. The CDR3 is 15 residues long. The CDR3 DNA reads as TGTGCCAGCAGTGCGGGCGGGACAGCGTCAGAAAAACTGTTTTTT. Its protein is CASSAGGTASEKLFF.

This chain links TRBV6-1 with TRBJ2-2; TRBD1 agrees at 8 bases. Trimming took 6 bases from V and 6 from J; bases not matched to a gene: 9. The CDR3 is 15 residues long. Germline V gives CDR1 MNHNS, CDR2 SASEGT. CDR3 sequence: CASRLGQGPAGELFF. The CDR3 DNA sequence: TGTGCCAGCAGACTCGGACAGGGCCCCGCCGGGGAGCTGTTTTTT.

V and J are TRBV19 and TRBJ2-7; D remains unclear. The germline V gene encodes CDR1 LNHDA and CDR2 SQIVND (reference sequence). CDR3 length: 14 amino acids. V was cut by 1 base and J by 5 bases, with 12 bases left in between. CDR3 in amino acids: CASSIGTGLDEQYF. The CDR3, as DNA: TGTGCCAGTAGTATAGGGACCGGGCTGGACGAGCAGTACTTC.

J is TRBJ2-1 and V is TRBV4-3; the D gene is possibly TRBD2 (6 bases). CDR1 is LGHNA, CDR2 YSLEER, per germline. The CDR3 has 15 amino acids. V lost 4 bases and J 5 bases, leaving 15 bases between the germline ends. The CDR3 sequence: CASSPLAPPDNEQFF. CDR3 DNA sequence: TGCGCCAGCAGCCCACTAGCTCCACCGGACAATGAGCAGTTCTTC.

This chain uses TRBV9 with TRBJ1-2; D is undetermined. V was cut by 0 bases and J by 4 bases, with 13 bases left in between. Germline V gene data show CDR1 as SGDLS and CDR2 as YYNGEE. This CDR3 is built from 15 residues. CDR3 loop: CASSVVPGGIYGYTF. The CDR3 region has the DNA TGTGCCAGCAGCGTAGTTCCGGGAGGAATCTATGGCTACACCTTC. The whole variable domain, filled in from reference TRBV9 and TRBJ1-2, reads DSGVTQTPKHLITATGQRVTLRCSPRSGDLSVYWYQQSLDQGLQFLIQYYNGEERAKGNILERFSAQQFPDLHSELNLSSLELGDSALYFCASSVVPGGIYGYTFGSGTRLTVV.

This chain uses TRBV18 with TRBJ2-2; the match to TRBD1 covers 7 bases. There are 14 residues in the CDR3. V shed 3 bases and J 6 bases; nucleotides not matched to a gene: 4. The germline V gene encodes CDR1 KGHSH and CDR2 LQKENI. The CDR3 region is CASSPRQGPGELFF. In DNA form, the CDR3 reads TGTGCCAGCTCACCCCGACAGGGCCCCGGGGAGCTGTTTTTT.

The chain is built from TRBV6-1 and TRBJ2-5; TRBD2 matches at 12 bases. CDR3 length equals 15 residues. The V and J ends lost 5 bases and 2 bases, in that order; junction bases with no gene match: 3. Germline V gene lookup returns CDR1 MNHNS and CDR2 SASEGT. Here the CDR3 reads CASSRGLAGQETQYF. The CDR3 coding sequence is TGTGCCAGCAGTCGAGGACTAGCGGGACAAGAGACCCAGTACTTC.